A single TCR beta chain is shown here with its context. Its antigen is unknown. Per-base qualities were not stored, and no clone one base away is much larger. This specimen's time point label, per the study, means: more than 40 days after influenza vaccine administration. The data were obtained in a study of response to subunit inactivated influenza vaccine (dated by TCRdb to 2017 to 2018). Looking at the study overall: The study used deep quantitative T cell receptor repertoire profiling to track responses to a trivalent subunit inactivated influenza vaccine.

Summary of the overall study and its limitations: The authors suggested that each seasonal influenza vaccination may recruit only a limited number of new T cells.

V loses 0 bases at its end and J loses 7 bases; junction bases beyond the gene matches: 3. From the germline V gene, CDR1 is SGHRS and CDR2 is YFSETQ. From the cysteine through the phenylalanine, the CDR3 covers 16 amino acids. Only the CDR3 region is kept as DNA, spanning 48 bases read in frame from base 1. Receptors were amplified or captured by RT-PCR. Sequencing relied on an Illumina HiSeq 2500. The public reads were reanalyzed by TCRdb: fastp trimming at Q25, MiXCR alignment, in-frame beta chains only. Entries that share a CDR3 protein sequence are merged under the most common genes and DNA. Recorded for this sample are 500,000 to 600,000 distinct CDR3 sequences; over 10% of them occurred a single time. The ten most abundant clones make up roughly 14% of the sample.

This receptor was taken from a man in his forties or fifties who received an inactivated influenza vaccine. Donor details come from another sample of the same person, matched by shared clones. Specimen: PBMCs from blood, collected more than 35 days after vaccination. The rearrangement joined TRBV5-1 to TRBJ2-1; a stretch of 14 junction bases matches TRBD2. The nucleotide sequence is TGCGCCAGCAGCTTGGGACTAGCGGGAGGGTCTAATGAGCAGTTCTTC. Its amino acids are CASSLGLAGGSNEQFF.